The source of this T cell receptor beta chain is a study of T cell repertoires in cytomegalovirus infection. Study at large: Selection of CMV epitopes for the study included recently identified HLA-C-restricted and well-studied HLA-B-restricted ones. It was the public TCR beta signatures that indicated both CMV infection and matching HLA type. Findings and limits, study-wide: Summed frequency of public TCR beta families distinguished CMV carriers with the relevant HLA. HLA-C-restricted CMV-specific TCR beta clonotypes prevailed in the ex vivo response.

This clonotype has only one observation. Its antigen is currently unknown. One entry per CDR3 protein results from TCRdb running MiXCR on the reads. The data hold some 500,000 distinct CDR3 sequences, with 40% observed a single time. This TCR was recovered from a human donor in good health (CMV status not recorded). Some clones in this sample may be carry-over from other donors' samples. The sequenced sample was cultured PBMCs, obtained from culture after CMV antigen stimulation.

CDR3 sequence reads: CASSVGGNTQYF. In DNA, the CDR3 is TGTGCCAGCAGCGTAGGGGGGAACACGCAGTATTTT. The V and J genes are TRBV9 and TRBJ2-3; D possibly matches TRBD1 or TRBD2 (5 bases each). The germline CDR1 and CDR2 sequences are SGDLS and YYNGEE. V dropped 0 bases and J dropped 9 bases, with 8 bases sitting between them. CDR3 length equals 12 residues.